A single sample is the source of the 7 T cell receptor beta chains below, sequenced in a study of blood T cell repertoires in COVID-19. The table came from immunoSEQ multiplex PCR; TCRdb's copy has only in-frame clones and leaves some out. This sample carries around 130,000 clones, 75% to 90% of them seen once, and the ten largest clones take roughly a quarter. The sequencing sample was made of peripheral blood. The receptors here all came from a man aged 65 to 79 with active or convalescent COVID-19.

The chain is built from TRBV6-6 and TRBJ1-4, with 9 bases fitting TRBD1. The CDR3 sequence is 15 residues long. Germline V gene lookup returns CDR1 MNHNY and CDR2 SVGAGI (reference sequence). Unmatched junction bases numbered 9, after V lost 6 bases and J lost 7 bases. CDR3 DNA sequence: TGTGCCAGCAGAGAGCCGGGACAGGGTGCTGAAAAACTGTTTTTT. It encodes CASREPGQGAEKLFF.

The chain uses TRBV24-1 and TRBJ2-3; tentative D call: TRBD1 (6 bases). The CDR3 covers 15 residues. V was cut by 4 bases and J by 3 bases, with 13 bases left in between. Per the germline V gene, CDR1 is KGHDR and CDR2 is SFDVKD. This CDR3 reads CATSDHRVPTDTQYF. CDR3 DNA: TGTGCCACCAGTGACCACAGGGTCCCAACAGATACGCAGTATTTT.

This clone was seen a handful of times. V gene TRBV6-5 combines with J gene TRBJ2-7, with TRBD1 as a possible D gene (6 bases). Germline CDR1 and CDR2: MNHEY and SVGAGI. The V and J ends lost 2 bases and 2 bases respectively, with 13 bases between them. This CDR3 has 15 amino acids. CDR3 loop: CASSYGGQRPYEQYF. In DNA, the CDR3 is TGTGCCAGCAGTTACGGTGGACAGAGGCCCTACGAGCAGTACTTC.

The table lists this clone with a few counts. The chain recombines TRBV10-3 with TRBJ2-1; 7 nucleotides align to TRBD2. V was pared by 5 bases and J by 3 bases, with 1 base of the junction left unmatched. The CDR3 has 13 residues. Germline CDR1 and CDR2: ENHRY and SYGVKD. CDR3 loop: CAISLAVYNEQFF. DNA for the CDR3: TGTGCCATCAGTCTAGCGGTCTACAATGAGCAGTTCTTC.

The chain is built from TRBV13 and TRBJ2-1, with 9 bases lining up with TRBD2. The CDR3 length is 16 residues. V trimming: 5 bases; J trimming: 8 bases; junction bases outside the gene matches: 13. CDR1 is PRHDT, CDR2 FYEKMQ, per germline (reference sequence). CDR3 nucleotide sequence: TGTGCCAGCAGCCCCGAATTGGGGACTAGCTGGGATGAGCAGTTCTTC. Translated: CASSPELGTSWDEQFF.

This rearrangement joins TRBV28 to TRBJ2-2; 7 bases map to TRBD1. The CDR3 has 16 residues. J was trimmed by 4 bases and V by 6 bases; bases with no gene match: 11. Germline assignment: CDR1 MDHEN and CDR2 SYDVKM. CDR3 in DNA: TGTGCCAGCAGGGTTGAGGGGGCTCGAGTCACCGGGGAGCTGTTTTTT. Amino acids: CASRVEGARVTGELFF.

The rearrangement uses TRBV5-6 and TRBJ1-2; no clear D gene. V was cut by 1 base and J by 1 base, with 8 bases left in between. The CDR3 is 14 amino acids. Germline-derived CDR1 and CDR2 are SGHDT and YYEEEE. CDR3 protein: CASSLRRVNYGYTF. The CDR3 DNA follows: TGTGCCAGCAGCTTGAGGAGAGTTAACTATGGCTACACCTTC.